This T cell receptor beta chain was observed in a study of early T cells in non-severe SARS-CoV-2 infection (dated by TCRdb to the early 2020s). Turning to the overall study: Bulk RNA from unsorted whole blood was used for TCR sequencing, so alpha and beta chains could not be paired.

Libraries were prepared through 5' RACE. The sequencer listed for this sample is NextSeq 500. The TCR library protocol attached unique molecular identifiers to individual cDNA molecules to correct for sequencing error and PCR bias. TCR alpha and beta chains were both sequenced, and the abundances of alpha and beta sequences in each sample were closely correlated with each other. In the authors' own workflow: Decombinator V4 was used to perform V gene, J gene and CDR3 annotation of TCR sequences. TCRs were defined as expanded if a significant change between any two time points was detected under a Poisson model with p below 0.0001. TCR abundances were normalised to the total number of TCRs sequenced per sample and expressed as counts per million. MAIT TCRs were defined by TRAV1-2 paired with TRAJ12, TRAJ20 or TRAJ33, and iNKT TCRs by TRAV10 paired with TRAJ18. VDJdb, accessed 1 November 2021, was searched for CMV, EBV and SARS-CoV-2 annotated TCRs, with TCRs annotated for multiple antigens excluded. TCRdb redid the processing of the public reads, applying fastp at Q25 and MiXCR, and retained in-frame beta chains. One record per CDR3 amino acid sequence lists the most common genes and DNA. The V and J calls and clone size are TCRdb's, not the authors'. Within this sample are more than 90,000 distinct CDR3 sequences, with 9.5% to 12% of them counted one time only. Around 5.4% of the sample goes to the ten largest clones.

CDR1 and CDR2, looked up from the germline V gene, are SGHAT and FQNNGV. The CDR3 measures 14 amino acids from cysteine to phenylalanine. Just the 42-base CDR3 DNA is kept, in frame starting at base 1. V lost 5 bases and J lost 5 bases, and the count of bases not matched to a germline gene is 6. This clonotype was picked up many times. No cognate antigen has been identified for it. No base quality information exists; no much larger clone differs at one position. The study was a case-control design nested within a healthcare worker cohort in London, UK, with weekly nasopharyngeal swab PCR tests and blood sampling. Healthcare workers were recruited during the week of the UK lockdown, between 23 and 31 March 2020, and followed weekly for up to roughly 16 weeks. The paper's findings and limits, for the study overall: VDJdb matching was skewed toward anti-spike CD8 responses and likely underestimated virus-specific expansions, missing private and CD4 specificities.

The source of this sequence is an adult who was a healthcare worker with PCR-confirmed SARS-CoV-2 infection or an uninfected control (not recorded which). The rearrangement joined TRBV11-2 to TRBJ2-3; 8 bases in between match TRBD2. The sample was whole blood. The CDR3 protein is CASSPTSGVDTQYF. Read as DNA, the sequence is TGTGCCAGCAGCCCTACTAGCGGAGTAGATACGCAGTATTTT.